This TCR beta chain was sequenced in a study of control samples from healthy donors and cancer patients. This table comes from immunoSEQ multiplex PCR, and its TCRdb copy is limited to in-frame clones, with some not included. The sample holds some 130,000 clones, 75% to 95% seen once. V lost 2 bases to trimming and J lost 11 bases; unmatched junction nucleotides: 6. The CDR3 covers 15 residues. Looked up from germline, CDR1 is SGHTA and CDR2 is FQGNSA. This clone was counted once. Material for sequencing was blood. This receptor was taken from a middle-aged man in good health. The J gene is TRBJ2-6, the V gene TRBV7-2, with 10 bases lining up with TRBD1. CDR3 nucleotide sequence: TGTGCCAGCAGCTTACTGACAGGGGGCAGCGACGTCCTGACTTTC. It is translated as CASSLLTGGSDVLTF.